Listed here are 18 T cell receptor beta chains from one sample, sequenced in a study of CXCR3-negative and CXCR3-positive naive CD8 T cells. Whole-study findings and limits: Comparison of naive cells showed more hydrophobic TRB CDR3s in CXCR3-positive than in CXCR3-negative naive cells.

UMI-labeled 5' RACE TRB cDNA libraries were prepared from the cells. TCRdb re-analyzed the 5' RACE reads; it lists each CDR3 protein once, without DNA. Its listing shows about 98,000 distinct CDR3 sequences. These receptors are not linked to any known antigen. The sequencing sample was made of naive CXCR3+ CD8+ T cells from blood. Subset specified: CD45RO-CCR7+CD27+CD95- naive CD8+ T cells expressing CXCR3 (TNR3+). The receptor set was obtained from a human donor in good health. Some clones in this sample may be carry-over from other donors' samples.

The rearrangement uses TRBV7-8 and TRBJ2-5; with no DNA, the TCRdb D assignment of TRBD2 cannot be verified. From germline, CDR1 is SGHVS and CDR2 FQNEAQ. The CDR3 has 16 amino acids. CDR3 sequence: CASSLIPGIAQETQYF. The variable domain in full, with the rest retrieved from reference TRBV7-8 and TRBJ2-5, is GAGVSQSPRYKVAKRGQDVALRCDPISGHVSLFWYQQALGQGPEFLTYFQNEAQLDKSGLPSDRFFAERPEGSVSTLKIQRTQQEDSAVYLCASSLIPGIAQETQYFGPGTRLLVL.

The V gene is TRBV6-2 or TRBV6-3, the J gene TRBJ2-7; absent DNA, TCRdb's TRBD1 call cannot be checked. The CDR3 consists of 13 residues. Germline V gene data show CDR1 as MNHEY and CDR2 as SVGEGT. The CDR3 reads CASSPGVAYEQYF.

V and J are TRBV7-3 and TRBJ2-3; the TCRdb call, TRBD2, lacks DNA for checking. This CDR3 is 15 amino acids long. CDR1 is SGHTA, CDR2 FQGTGA, per germline. This chain's CDR3 is CASSLLAGGPDTQYF.

The gene calls are TRBV27 and TRBJ2-7; TCRdb calls TRBD2, which cannot be checked without DNA. Germline assignment: CDR1 MNHEY and CDR2 SMNVEV (reference sequence). The CDR3 extends over 15 amino acids. The CDR3 reads CASSYSSGGDYEQYF.

V is TRBV6-6 and J is TRBJ2-1; checking the TCRdb D call of TRBD1 is not possible without DNA. Per the germline V gene, CDR1 is MNHNY and CDR2 is SVGAGI (reference sequence). The CDR3 contains 15 residues. CDR3 residues: CASSPGRTSYNEQFF.

The chain has TRBV7-2 and TRBJ1-1; lacking DNA, the TRBD1 call made by TCRdb goes unchecked. The CDR3 consists of 13 residues. CDR1 and CDR2 (germline): SGHTA, FQGNSA. The CDR3 loop is CASSLGGFTEAFF.

This chain's CDR3 is CASSLGDLGADTQYF. V and J are TRBV5-1 and TRBJ2-3. This CDR3 is built from 15 residues. Germline V gene sequence: CDR1 SGHRS, CDR2 YFSETQ.

The V call is TRBV29-1, the J call TRBJ2-1. The CDR3 runs 14 residues. Germline V gene data show CDR1 as SQVTM and CDR2 as ANQGSEA. CDR3 sequence: CSVEASMIYNEQFF.

CDR3 sequence reads: CASSQAQGQGYNEQFF. The chain employs TRBV4-2 and TRBJ2-1; TCRdb designates TRBD1, a call that cannot be tested without DNA. Germline CDR1 is LGHNA and CDR2 is YNFKEQ. This CDR3 contains 16 residues.

The chain joins TRBV29-1 to TRBJ2-1; the TCRdb call, TRBD1, lacks DNA for checking. The CDR3 covers 13 residues. In germline, CDR1 is SQVTM, CDR2 ANQGSEA. CDR3 residues: CSVEDRQGYEQFF.

The CDR3 region is CASSLAWGEQYF. The chain couples TRBV7-2 to TRBJ2-7. There are 12 residues in the CDR3. Germline V lookup: CDR1 SGHTA, CDR2 FQGNSA.

J is TRBJ1-4 and V is TRBV28. Germline V gene lookup returns CDR1 MDHEN and CDR2 SYDVKM. The CDR3 loop spans 16 amino acids. CDR3 residues: CASSLTTFLEDEKLFF.

The chain joins TRBV7-3 to TRBJ2-1; the TCRdb D gene call, TRBD1, has no DNA to confirm it. Germline V gene data show CDR1 as SGHTA and CDR2 as FQGTGA. The CDR3 has 16 amino acids. The CDR3 is CASSPLGTDSYNEQFF.

J is TRBJ2-7 and V is TRBV20-1. The CDR3 has 13 residues. The germline V gene has CDR1 DFQATT and CDR2 SNEGSKA (reference sequence). The CDR3 loop is CSARGVISYEQYF.

This chain joins TRBV18 and TRBJ2-7; no DNA is available, so the TRBD1 call from TCRdb remains unchecked. The CDR3 has 18 amino acids. Germline assignment: CDR1 KGHSH and CDR2 LQKENI. This chain's CDR3 is CASSPPTDRGQLGYEQYF.

The chain carries TRBV9 and TRBJ2-5; TCRdb indicates TRBD2, and absent DNA this call remains unverified. Germline V CDR1 and CDR2: SGDLS, YYNGEE. The CDR3 has 14 residues. The CDR3 sequence: CASSVSGGEETQYF.

This chain joins TRBV7-6 and TRBJ1-1. CDR3 size: 12 residues. The germline gives CDR1 SGHVS, CDR2 FNYEAQ. The chain's CDR3 is CASSSYSTEAFF.

V is TRBV13 and J is TRBJ2-7; TCRdb's D call, TRBD2, is unchecked because there is no DNA. The CDR3 contains 13 residues. From germline, CDR1 is PRHDT and CDR2 FYEKMQ (reference sequence). The CDR3 protein is CASSWTSGGPPDF.